Listed below are T cell receptor beta chains from one sample, sequenced in a study of blood T cells in healthy people across ages. Each CDR3 protein gets one entry after TCRdb re-called the 5' RACE reads with MiXCR. The data show hundreds of thousands of distinct CDR3 sequences, with approximately 53% seen just once and around a quarter held by the top ten. Sample: blood. Receptors originate from a man between 40 and 49 years old in good health. Each CDR3 is given without its conserved first and last residue. Fields, in order: D gene, J gene, V gene, CDR3 protein. The D gene is left open where the match is weak.

>TRBD2|TRBJ2-4|TRBV9
ASSVQPSGARRGKNIRY
>TRBD2|TRBJ2-2|TRBV25-1
ASRPPIAGEAGELF
>-|TRBJ2-1|TRBV7-2
ASSLAGVGRYNEQF
>-|TRBJ2-2|TRBV20-1
SAKNPEANTGELF
>TRBD2|-|TRBV6-1
ASTSALSGGPGYEQY
>-|TRBJ2-7|TRBV5-1
ASSLGLAPSSYEQY
>TRBD1|-|TRBV20-1
SASQRDRGRETQY
>TRBD1|TRBJ2-7|TRBV11-2
ASSFGTAFPYEQY
>-|TRBJ1-2|TRBV6-5
ASSYANPGNGYT
>-|TRBJ2-7|TRBV7-8
ASSLVGGQTYEQY
>TRBD2|-|TRBV10-3
AIRLAGVNEQY